The 5 T cell receptor beta chains listed next were all sequenced from one sample in a study of OX40 agonist ivuxolimab in advanced cancers. TCRdb's table, derived via immunoSEQ multiplex PCR, lists solely in-frame clones and lacks some. The sample includes more than 75,000 clones, roughly 80% seen only once; the top ten take around 6.6%. The specimen comprised CD4+ or CD8+ T cells sorted from blood, sampled in a trial of the OX40 agonist ivuxolimab. Every receptor here comes from an adult with an advanced solid tumor such as melanoma, head and neck, liver or kidney cancer.

The CDR3 sequence is CASKRDRGPLEQFF. As DNA, the CDR3 is TGTGCCAGCAAACGGGACAGGGGCCCTCTTGAGCAGTTCTTC. This rearrangement joins TRBV27 to TRBJ2-1, with 10 bases lining up with TRBD1. Per germline, CDR1 MNHEY and CDR2 SMNVEV (reference sequence). This CDR3 spans 14 amino acids. V dropped 7 bases and J dropped 9; count of bases not matched to a gene: 9.

The chain carries TRBV9 and TRBJ1-2; D unresolved. Germline CDR1 reads SGDLS; CDR2 reads YYNGEE. The CDR3 is made up of 12 amino acids. The germline V and J ends were trimmed by 0 bases and 5 bases, with 5 bases remaining between them. CDR3 amino acids: CASSVGGYGYTF. The CDR3 DNA reads as TGTGCCAGCAGCGTAGGTGGATATGGCTACACCTTC.

This chain joins TRBV18 and TRBJ1-1, with D maybe TRBD1 (5 bases). V was trimmed by 2 bases and J by 1 base, leaving 5 bases between them. This CDR3 region has 13 residues. The germline gives CDR1 KGHSH, CDR2 LQKENI. The CDR3, as DNA: TGTGCCAGCTCACCAGGGACGAACACTGAAGCTTTCTTT. Its protein product is CASSPGTNTEAFF.

The V and J genes are TRBV5-1 and TRBJ2-1; 10 bases fit TRBD2. With V trimmed by 2 bases and J by 4 bases, 6 bases remained unmatched. Looked up from germline, CDR1 is SGHRS and CDR2 is YFSETQ. The CDR3 totals 16 residues. The CDR3 is CASSLMSGGVYNEQFF. The CDR3, as DNA: TGCGCCAGCAGCTTAATGAGCGGGGGGGTTTACAATGAGCAGTTCTTC.

This chain uses TRBV28 with TRBJ1-2, with D tentatively TRBD1 (6 bases). The CDR3 runs to 14 residues. V lost 6 bases and J 4 bases, leaving 15 bases between the germline ends. Germline V lookup: CDR1 MDHEN, CDR2 SYDVKM. The CDR3 DNA is TGTGCCAGCAGCCCTAGGGGGTTCGGCTATGGCTACACCTTC. Translating it yields CASSPRGFGYGYTF.